The clone carrying this T cell receptor beta chain was counted a single time. Antigen: not known. The data originate from a study of CD4 T cells in relation to SARS-CoV-2 and coronaviruses. Naive or memory CD4+ cells were cultured 1:1 with T cell-depleted PBMCs plus CEF. Trimming pared 6 bases from V and 6 bases from J, leaving 11 bases between. There are 13 residues in the CDR3. Germline-derived CDR1 and CDR2 are MRHNA and SNTAGT. Generated by immunoSEQ multiplex PCR, the TCRdb table keeps only in-frame clones and is missing some. The repertoire holds 35,000 to 40,000 clones, about four fifths seen once, with around 4.8% in the top ten.

Sample: naive CD4+ T cells from PBMCs, cultured in vitro. Subset of the sample: naive CD4+ T cells isolated by negative enrichment. The clonotype originates from an adult with COVID-19. The chain is built from TRBV6-4 and TRBJ2-2; no firm D call. In DNA form, the CDR3 reads TGTGCCAGCAGGGCCTATTCATCCGGGGAGCTGTTTTTT. This sequence encodes CASRAYSSGELFF.